This TCR beta chain was recorded in a study of blood T cells in healthy people across ages. The germline gives CDR1 SGHTA, CDR2 FQGNSA. This CDR3 has 13 residues. The germline V and J ends were trimmed by 2 bases and 8 bases, with 10 bases remaining between them. Many counts were recorded for this clonotype. The use of a sample-barcoded 5' primer and a J-beta primer mix characterized a second PCR of roughly 6 to 11 cycles. TCRdb passed the 5' RACE reads through MiXCR, listing each CDR3 protein once. This table holds about 1.4 million distinct CDR3 sequences, almost 60% found once. The origin of this receptor is a man aged 18-30 years in good health. The chain recombines TRBV7-2 with TRBJ2-1, with D hard to call. The sample consisted of blood. The chain's CDR3 is CASSLPPRDEQFF. Here the CDR3 DNA reads TGTGCCAGCAGCTTACCCCCTAGGGATGAGCAGTTCTTC.